This passage covers 28 T cell receptor beta chains from one sample sequenced in a study of blood T cell repertoires in COVID-19. Measured with immunoSEQ multiplex PCR; TCRdb has only the in-frame clones, and not every one. The table shows about 110,000 clones, with around 81% occurring only once. Sequencing was carried out using peripheral blood. The receptors shown here come from a woman aged 70-85 years with acute or convalescent COVID-19.

The genes are TRBV5-4 and TRBJ2-1; weak D call: TRBD2 (7 bases). CDR1 is SGHNT and CDR2 is YYREEE in the germline V gene (reference sequence). Trimming left V 3 bases short and J 9 bases short, with 19 bases between. This CDR3 spans 15 amino acids. As DNA, the CDR3 is TGTGCCAGCAGCTGGGAAGTGAGAGGGGGGGGTGAGCAGTTCTTC. Its translation: CASSWEVRGGGEQFF.

The chain joins TRBV28 to TRBJ1-2; D call uncertain. Germline lookup yields CDR1 MDHEN and CDR2 SYDVKM. V gave up 4 bases and J gave up 1 base, with 13 bases separating them. This CDR3 has 15 amino acids. CDR3 DNA sequence: TGTGCCAGCAGTTACCCCCGGAGATATAACTATGGCTACACCTTC. Translating gives CASSYPRRYNYGYTF.

The chain couples TRBV28 to TRBJ1-3; no firm D call. CDR3 length equals 14 residues. CDR1 is MDHEN, CDR2 SYDVKM, per germline. Trimming took 5 bases from V and 3 from J, leaving 11 bases between them. The CDR3 sequence is CASSTTRGGNTIYF. In DNA, the CDR3 is TGTGCCAGCAGTACCACCCGGGGTGGAAACACCATATATTTT.

CDR3 residues: CASSLGRGDGELFF. CDR3 DNA: TGCGCCAGCAGCTTGGGCCGCGGTGACGGGGAGCTGTTTTTT. J is TRBJ2-2 and V is TRBV5-1; D is unclear. Germline CDR1 SGHRS, CDR2 YFSETQ. Between the trimmed V and J ends, which lost 0 bases and 7 bases, there was a span of 10 bases. This CDR3 is 14 amino acids long.

The gene calls are TRBV28 and TRBJ1-3; no clear D. The CDR3 is made up of 15 amino acids. V lost 1 base, J lost 3 bases, and 10 bases lay in between. Germline values: CDR1 MDHEN, CDR2 SYDVKM. In DNA, the CDR3 is TGTGCCAGCAGTTTATCGAGCCGGGTTGGAAACACCATATATTTT. It translates to CASSLSSRVGNTIYF. Drawing the rest from reference TRBV28 and TRBJ1-3, the complete variable domain is DVKVTQSSRYLVKRTGEKVFLECVQDMDHENMFWYRQDPGLGLRLIYFSYDVKMKEKGDIPEGYSVSREKKERFSLILESASTNQTSMYLCASSLSSRVGNTIYFGEGSWLTVV.

This clone is a singleton in its sample. The V gene is TRBV4-2, the J gene TRBJ2-1, with D possibly TRBD2 on 5 matching bases. This CDR3 is built from 13 residues. Trimming cost V 4 bases and J 2 bases, with 6 bases left between them. Germline assignment: CDR1 LGHNA and CDR2 YNFKEQ. The CDR3 is CASSPGTYNEQFF. CDR3 nucleotide sequence: TGTGCCAGCAGCCCCGGGACCTACAATGAGCAGTTCTTC.

This chain connects TRBV5-1 to TRBJ2-1, with 16 bases that match TRBD2. Per the germline V gene, CDR1 is SGHRS and CDR2 is YFSETQ. Trimming removed 0 bases from V and 6 bases from J; junction bases left unmatched: 6. This CDR3 comprises 18 residues. As DNA, the CDR3 is TGCGCCAGCAGCTTGGCGGGACTAGCGGGGGGGCGGTTCAATGAGCAGTTCTTC. This encodes CASSLAGLAGGRFNEQFF.

The chain recombines TRBV5-1 with TRBJ2-2; D possibly corresponds to TRBD1 (5 bases). This CDR3 has 14 amino acids. V was pared by 5 bases and J by 0 bases, with 8 bases between. Germline loops: CDR1 SGHRS, CDR2 YFSETQ. The CDR3 loop is CASRGPTNTGELFF. DNA for the CDR3: TGCGCCAGCAGGGGGCCTACGAACACCGGGGAGCTGTTTTTT. Supplemented by reference TRBV5-1 and TRBJ2-2, the full variable domain reads KAGVTQTPRYLIKTRGQQVTLSCSPISGHRSVSWYQQTPGQGLQFLFEYFSETQRNKGNFPGRFSGRQFSNSRSEMNVSTLELGDSALYLCASRGPTNTGELFFGEGSRLTVL.

V gene TRBV27 combines with J gene TRBJ2-1; D is ambiguous. Germline loops: CDR1 MNHEY, CDR2 SMNVEV (reference sequence). CDR3 length: 13 residues. Trimming removed 1 base from V and 6 bases from J, with 7 bases in between. CDR3 protein: CASSLFSSNEQFF. The CDR3 DNA reads as TGTGCCAGCAGTTTATTCTCCAGCAATGAGCAGTTCTTC.

The chain links TRBV2 to TRBJ2-7; 10 bases match TRBD2. V dropped 7 bases and J dropped 1; count of bases not matched to a gene: 13. CDR3 size: 17 residues. The germline gives CDR1 SNHLY, CDR2 FYNNEI. The CDR3 region is CASTETEGTSASYEQYF. The CDR3 bases are TGTGCCAGCACTGAGACGGAAGGGACTAGCGCATCCTACGAGCAGTACTTC.

This clone came up once. V gene TRBV28 combines with J gene TRBJ2-7, with TRBD1 matching 7 bases. The CDR3 length is 14 residues. V lost 7 bases and J lost 2; bases outside the gene matches: 8. Germline CDR1 is MDHEN and CDR2 is SYDVKM. The CDR3 reads CASMSRQGAYEQYF. CDR3 nucleotides: TGTGCCAGCATGTCCCGGCAGGGGGCCTACGAGCAGTACTTC.

The V call is TRBV20-1, the J call TRBJ2-7; D unresolved. The CDR3 runs 11 residues. In germline, CDR1 is DFQATT, CDR2 SNEGSKA (reference sequence). With 1 base removed from V and 7 bases from J, the gap between germline ends came to 8 bases. DNA of the CDR3: TGCAGTGCTAGAGGAATGCGGGAGCAGTACTTC. It translates to CSARGMREQYF.

The J gene is TRBJ2-5, the V gene TRBV6-6; 11 nucleotides line up with TRBD2. Germline-derived CDR1 and CDR2 are MNHNY and SVGAGI (reference sequence). CDR3 length: 15 residues. Trimming removed 6 bases from V and 5 bases from J; junction bases left unmatched: 8. The CDR3 spells CASSYSGRGGETQYF. CDR3 nucleotide sequence: TGTGCCAGCAGCTATAGCGGGAGGGGGGGGGAGACCCAGTACTTC.

The J gene is TRBJ2-1, the V gene TRBV5-6; 8 nucleotides align to TRBD2. There are 15 residues in the CDR3. Germline V lookup: CDR1 SGHDT, CDR2 YYEEEE. V lost 0 bases and J lost 5; bases outside the gene matches: 4. The CDR3 loop reads CASSLGLAMNNEQFF. The CDR3 coding sequence is TGTGCCAGCAGCTTGGGACTAGCGATGAACAATGAGCAGTTCTTC. Full variable domain (missing parts from reference TRBV5-6 and TRBJ2-1): DAGVTQSPTHLIKTRGQQVTLRCSPKSGHDTVSWYQQALGQGPQFIFQYYEEEERQRGNFPDRFSGHQFPNYSSELNVNALLLGDSALYLCASSLGLAMNNEQFFGPGTRLTVL.

The J gene is TRBJ1-2, the V gene TRBV23-1; D uncertain. TRBV23-1 is labeled an ORF, and its function is uncertain. The CDR3 spans 14 residues. Trimming took off 2 bases at V and 4 bases at J, with 11 bases between the two ends. The CDR3 spells CASSQDNSVYGYTF. DNA of the CDR3: TGCGCCAGCAGTCAAGACAACTCTGTCTATGGCTACACCTTC.

This clone was recorded once. This chain connects TRBV3-1 (or the pseudogene TRBV3-2) to TRBJ2-1, with 12 bases that match TRBD2. The CDR3 sequence is 15 residues long. The germline gives CDR1 LGHDT, CDR2 YNNKEL (reference sequence). V lost 2 bases, J lost 7 bases, and 3 bases stayed unmatched. CDR3 residues: CASSQRLAGGNEQFF. The CDR3 bases are TGTGCCAGCAGCCAAAGGCTAGCGGGAGGGAATGAGCAGTTCTTC.

A note on this clone: Distinct nucleotide sequences in the sample also encode this CDR3. The V and J genes are TRBV7-3 and TRBJ1-1, with D uncertain. The CDR3 has 14 residues. CDR1 is SGHTA, CDR2 FQGTGA, per germline. V was cut by 2 bases and J by 1 base, with 8 bases left in between. CDR3: CASSLLAGNTEAFF. The CDR3 nucleotides read TGTGCCAGCAGCTTATTGGCAGGGAACACTGAAGCTTTCTTT. Supplemented by reference TRBV7-3 and TRBJ1-1, the full variable domain reads GAGVSQTPSNKVTEKGKYVELRCDPISGHTALYWYRQSLGQGPEFLIYFQGTGAADDSGLPNDRFFAVRPEGSVSTLKIQRTERGDSAVYLCASSLLAGNTEAFFGQGTRLTVV.

The chain employs TRBV7-2 and TRBJ1-4, with 7 bases identical to TRBD1. In germline, CDR1 is SGHTA, CDR2 FQGNSA. V trimming: 1 base; J trimming: 5 bases; junction bases outside the gene matches: 7. The CDR3 sequence is 16 residues long. The CDR3 reads CASSLVQGPSNEKLFF. In nucleotides, the CDR3 is TGTGCCAGCAGCTTAGTACAGGGGCCATCCAATGAAAAACTGTTTTTT.

The CDR3 coding sequence is TGTGCCAGCAGCCGACAGGGGGGCTCGGCTAATGAAAAACTGTTTTTT. It is translated as CASSRQGGSANEKLFF. The V call is TRBV5-6, the J call TRBJ1-4; 9 bases line up with TRBD1. The CDR3 runs to 16 residues. V trimming: 4 bases; J trimming: 3 bases; junction bases outside the gene matches: 7. Per the germline V gene, CDR1 is SGHDT and CDR2 is YYEEEE.

The table lists this clone with a count of one. V is TRBV4-1 and J is TRBJ1-3; D is ambiguous. CDR1 MGHRA and CDR2 YSYEKL come from the germline V gene. Trimming took off 1 base at V and 0 bases at J, with 10 bases between the two ends. The CDR3 is 16 amino acids. The CDR3 DNA follows: TGCGCCAGCAGCCAAGGGCCGGGGTCCTCTGGAAACACCATATATTTT. This gives the protein CASSQGPGSSGNTIYF.

V and J are TRBV28 and TRBJ2-1; D possibly corresponds to TRBD1 (5 bases). The V end was cut by 5 bases, the J end by 5 bases, with 13 bases between. This CDR3 has 14 amino acids. Looked up from germline, CDR1 is MDHEN and CDR2 is SYDVKM. The CDR3 region is CASSPHDSNNEQFF. CDR3 DNA: TGTGCCAGCAGTCCCCACGACAGCAACAATGAGCAGTTCTTC.

Concerning this clone itself: Other DNA sequences of this sample code for an identical CDR3. The genes are TRBV5-1 and TRBJ2-2; 9 positions agree with TRBD1. This CDR3 has 16 residues. CDR1 is SGHRS and CDR2 is YFSETQ in the germline V gene. After removal of 4 bases from V and 1 base from J, the junction contained 5 bases not matched to a gene. CDR3 sequence reads: CASSGPDRGNTGELFF. CDR3 in DNA: TGCGCCAGCAGCGGCCCGGACAGGGGGAACACCGGGGAGCTGTTTTTT.

The V call is TRBV7-8, the J call TRBJ1-6; no definite D call. Germline V gene data show CDR1 as SGHVS and CDR2 as FQNEAQ. The CDR3 loop spans 16 amino acids. The V and J ends lost 1 base and 6 bases respectively, with 13 bases between them. The CDR3 loop reads CASSLGGGYTNSPLHF. CDR3 nucleotides: TGTGCCAGCAGCTTAGGTGGAGGTTATACTAATTCACCCCTCCACTTT. The variable domain in full, completed from reference TRBV7-8 and TRBJ1-6, reads GAGVSQSPRYKVAKRGQDVALRCDPISGHVSLFWYQQALGQGPEFLTYFQNEAQLDKSGLPSDRFFAERPEGSVSTLKIQRTQQEDSAVYLCASSLGGGYTNSPLHFGNGTRLTVT.

V gene TRBV7-2 combines with J gene TRBJ1-6; possibly TRBD1 for D (5 bases). V was trimmed by 5 bases and J by 16 bases, leaving 18 bases between them. Germline-derived CDR1 and CDR2 are SGHTA and FQGNSA. This CDR3 is 13 amino acids long. The CDR3 region has the DNA TGTGCCAGCAGCCCATGGGTGGGAGGGACTCTCCACTTT. This codes for CASSPWVGGTLHF. Full variable domain (rest looked up from reference TRBV7-2 and TRBJ1-6): GAGVSQSPSNKVTEKGKDVELRCDPISGHTALYWYRQSLGQGLEFLIYFQGNSAPDKSGLPSDRFSAERTGGSVSTLTIQRTQQEDSAVYLCASSPWVGGTLHFGNGTRLTVT.

The J gene is TRBJ2-3, the V gene TRBV5-1; 9 positions agree with TRBD1. V shed 7 bases, J shed 0 bases, and the junction held 3 bases outside the gene matches. The germline V gene encodes CDR1 SGHRS and CDR2 YFSETQ. This CDR3 spans 14 amino acids. Here the CDR3 reads CASGTGRSTDTQYF. The DNA of the CDR3 is TGCGCCAGCGGGACAGGGAGAAGCACAGATACGCAGTATTTT.

For the CDR3, the DNA is TGTGCCAGCTCAGGACAGGGGGGCACTGAAGCTTTCTTT. Its protein is CASSGQGGTEAFF. V and J are TRBV18 and TRBJ1-1; 10 positions match TRBD1. Looked up from germline, CDR1 is KGHSH and CDR2 is LQKENI. There are 13 residues in the CDR3. After removal of 5 bases from V and 4 bases from J, the junction contained 1 base not matched to a gene.

This CDR3 is CASSNDRGGPNTEAFF. DNA for the CDR3: TGTGCCAGCTCAAACGACAGGGGAGGGCCGAACACTGAAGCTTTCTTT. The chain links TRBV18 to TRBJ1-1; 8 positions match TRBD1. J lost 1 base, V lost 5 bases, and 9 bases had no gene match. CDR1 and CDR2 (germline): KGHSH, LQKENI. This CDR3 comprises 16 residues.

The chain recombines TRBV10-2 with TRBJ2-3, with TRBD1 matching 9 bases. The CDR3 runs to 15 residues. V was pared by 6 bases and J by 0 bases, with 4 bases of the junction left unmatched. Germline V CDR1 and CDR2: WSHSY, SAAADI. The CDR3 loop is CASRGDRASTDTQYF. The CDR3 DNA reads as TGCGCCAGCAGGGGGGACAGGGCGAGCACAGATACGCAGTATTTT.